A selection of T cell receptor beta chains follows, all from one sample in a study of shared clonotypes between healthy human individuals. Libraries were prepared by immunoSEQ multiplex PCR; TCRdb keeps only in-frame clonotypes and omits some of them. The table records more than 2,000,000 clones, 90% to 95% of them present only once. Sequencing was performed on naive CD4+ T cells sorted from blood. The receptors were sampled from a young man in good health. Each CDR3 is given with its conserved first and last residue. Only part of the rows carry a size: once, few, many, or a class if the clone is expanded.

>TRBV30|TRBJ1-3|few
CAWSPSVTIYF
>TRBV7-9|TRBJ2-5|.
CASSFGRQETQYF
>TRBV5-1|TRBJ2-7|.
CASSLMREWEQYF
>TRBV4-1|TRBJ2-7|.
CASSQDRQGAYEQYF
>TRBV6-1|TRBJ2-7|.
CASSELGGQYF
>TRBV11-2|TRBJ2-3|.
CASSLTGGKSTDTQYF
>TRBV28|TRBJ2-7|.
CASSRTGTSLAEQYF
>TRBV4-1|TRBJ1-3|.
CASSQGAATGNTIYF
>TRBV2|TRBJ2-4|.
CASSDGQGVAKNIQYF
>TRBV7-2|TRBJ2-1|.
CASSLVGNEQFF
>TRBV7-2|TRBJ1-4|.
CASSSLGTGSEKLFF
>TRBV18|TRBJ2-7|.
CASSSSAGVEQYF
>TRBV7-2|TRBJ2-1|.
CASSLDGSPYNEQFF
>TRBV6-4|TRBJ1-3|.
CASSVDTGAGNTIYF
>TRBV28|TRBJ1-1|.
CASKAGGMNTEAFF
>TRBV30|TRBJ2-1|.
CAWSEGNEQFF
>TRBV5-1|TRBJ1-4|.
CASRPHEGRAVGNEKLFF
>TRBV19|TRBJ1-2|.
CASSKTGMDGYTF
>TRBV5-1|TRBJ2-2|.
CASSLRSLRQGASAGTGELFF
>TRBV6-5|TRBJ2-7|.
CASSYSREGYEQYF
>TRBV5-1|TRBJ2-7|once
CASSGGGRSSYEQYF
>TRBV5-6|TRBJ1-2|.
CASSFWDRDGYTF
>TRBV11-3|TRBJ2-1|.
CASSGTSGYNEQFF
>TRBV28|TRBJ2-2|.
CASSLWRGQGPGELFF
>TRBV5-1|TRBJ1-1|.
CASSLAQAFMNTEAFF
>TRBV2|TRBJ1-5|.
CASRQDRSNQPQHF
>TRBV5-1|TRBJ2-3|.
CASTLGRGMLGTQYF
>TRBV19|TRBJ2-5|.
CASSGAGALGETQYF
>TRBV10-3|TRBJ1-1|.
CAITGVSNTEAFF
>TRBV13|TRBJ2-1|.
CASSQLIGRRNNEQFF
>TRBV5-1|TRBJ2-5|.
CASSFTGGRQETQYF
>TRBV5-1|TRBJ2-1|.
CASSFLGGGEQFF
>TRBV6-5|TRBJ1-5|.
CASSLQWNQPQHF
>TRBV10-3|TRBJ1-1|once
CAISESGLLMGNTEAFF
>TRBV18|TRBJ2-7|.
CASSPRPGQGVEQYF
>TRBV4-3|TRBJ1-2|.
CASSQSDRQYGYTF
>TRBV25-1|TRBJ2-4|.
CASSEPGQGNIQYF
>TRBV7-3|TRBJ2-7|.
CASSLIRWSSEQYF
>TRBV2|TRBJ2-5|.
CASRQDGMTQYF
>TRBV10-3|TRBJ2-7|.
CAISEGPIGVYEQYF